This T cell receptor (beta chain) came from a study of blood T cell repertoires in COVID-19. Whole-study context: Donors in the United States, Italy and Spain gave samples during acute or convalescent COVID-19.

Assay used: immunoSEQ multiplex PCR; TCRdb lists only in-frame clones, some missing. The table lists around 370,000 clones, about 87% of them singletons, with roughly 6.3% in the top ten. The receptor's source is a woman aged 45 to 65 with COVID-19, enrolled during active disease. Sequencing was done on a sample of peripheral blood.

This CDR3 reads CASSRKIGTDEKLFF. The CDR3 DNA reads as TGTGCCAGCAGCCGAAAAATCGGGACAGATGAAAAACTGTTTTTT. J is TRBJ1-4 and V is TRBV3-1 (or the pseudogene TRBV3-2); 7 bases align to TRBD1. This CDR3 has 15 residues. The ends lost 4 bases at V and 6 bases at J; junction bases unmatched: 8. Germline V gene lookup returns CDR1 LGHDT and CDR2 YNNKEL (reference sequence).